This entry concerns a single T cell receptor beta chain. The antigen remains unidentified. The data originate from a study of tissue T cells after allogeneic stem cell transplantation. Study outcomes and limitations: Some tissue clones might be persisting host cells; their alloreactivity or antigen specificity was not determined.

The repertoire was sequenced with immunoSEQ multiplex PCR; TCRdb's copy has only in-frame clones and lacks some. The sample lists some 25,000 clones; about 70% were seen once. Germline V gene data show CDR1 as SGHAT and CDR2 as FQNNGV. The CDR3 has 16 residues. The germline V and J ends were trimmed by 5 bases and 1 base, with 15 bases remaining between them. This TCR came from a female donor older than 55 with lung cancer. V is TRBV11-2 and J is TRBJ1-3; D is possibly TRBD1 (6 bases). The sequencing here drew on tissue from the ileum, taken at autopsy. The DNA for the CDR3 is TGTGCCAGCAGCCGCCTCATAGGGGGATCTGGAAACACCATATATTTT. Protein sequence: CASSRLIGGSGNTIYF.